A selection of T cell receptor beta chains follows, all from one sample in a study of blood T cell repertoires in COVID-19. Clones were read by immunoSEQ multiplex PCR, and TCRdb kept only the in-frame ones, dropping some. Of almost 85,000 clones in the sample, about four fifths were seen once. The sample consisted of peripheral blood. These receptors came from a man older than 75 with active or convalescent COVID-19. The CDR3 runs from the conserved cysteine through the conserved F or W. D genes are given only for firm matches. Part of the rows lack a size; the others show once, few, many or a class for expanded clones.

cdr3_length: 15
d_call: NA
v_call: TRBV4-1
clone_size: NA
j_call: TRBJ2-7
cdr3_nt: TGCGCCAGCAGCCAAGATCGGAGGACGATCTACGAGCAGTACTTC
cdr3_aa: CASSQDRRTIYEQYF

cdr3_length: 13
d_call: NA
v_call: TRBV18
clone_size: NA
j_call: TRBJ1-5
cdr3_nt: TGTGCCAGCTCGTCCTCAGGGAATCAGCCCCAGCATTTT
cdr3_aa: CASSSSGNQPQHF

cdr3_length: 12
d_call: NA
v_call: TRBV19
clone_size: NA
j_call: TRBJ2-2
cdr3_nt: TGTGCCAGTGGAGTAGCCACCGGGGAGCTGTTTTTT
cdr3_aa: CASGVATGELFF

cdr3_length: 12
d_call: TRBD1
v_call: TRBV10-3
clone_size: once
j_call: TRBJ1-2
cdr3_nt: TGTGCCATCAGCCACGACAGGGTCGGCTACACCTTC
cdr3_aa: CAISHDRVGYTF

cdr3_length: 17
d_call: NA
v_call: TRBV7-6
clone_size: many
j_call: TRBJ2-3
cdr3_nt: TGTGCCAGCAGCTTAGACATCACAGGAACGATCGGCTTAACGCAGTATTTT
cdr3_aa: CASSLDITGTIGLTQYF

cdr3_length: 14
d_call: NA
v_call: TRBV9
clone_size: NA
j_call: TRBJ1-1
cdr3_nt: TGTGCCAGCAGCGTAGACCCGGGGAGCACTGAAGCTTTCTTT
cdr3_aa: CASSVDPGSTEAFF

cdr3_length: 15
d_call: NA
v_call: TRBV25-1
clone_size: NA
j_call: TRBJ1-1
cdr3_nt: TGTGCCAGCACGGCAGGGGAGATGAGGAACACTGAAGCTTTCTTT
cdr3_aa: CASTAGEMRNTEAFF

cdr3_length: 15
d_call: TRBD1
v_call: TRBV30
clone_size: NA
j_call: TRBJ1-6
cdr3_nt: TGTGCCTGGACCAAAACAGGGGGTGGGAATTCACCCCTCCACTTT
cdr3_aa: CAWTKTGGGNSPLHF

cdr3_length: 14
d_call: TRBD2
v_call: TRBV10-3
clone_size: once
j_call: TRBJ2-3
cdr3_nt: TGTGCCATCAGTGGACTAGCGGGGGCGGATACGCAGTATTTT
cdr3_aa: CAISGLAGADTQYF

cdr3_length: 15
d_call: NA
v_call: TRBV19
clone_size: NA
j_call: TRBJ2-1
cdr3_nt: TGTGCCAGTAGCCCCGACAGAAGCTCCTACAATGAGCAGTTCTTC
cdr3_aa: CASSPDRSSYNEQFF

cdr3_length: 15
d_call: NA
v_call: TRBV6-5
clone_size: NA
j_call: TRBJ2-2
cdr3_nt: TGTGCCAGCATTTTCAGGGGCCAGGTTGGAGCGGAGCTGTTTTTT
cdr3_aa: CASIFRGQVGAELFF

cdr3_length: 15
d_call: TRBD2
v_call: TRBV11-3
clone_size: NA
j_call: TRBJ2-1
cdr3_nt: TGTGCCAGCAGCTCTAGCGGGAGCCCCTACAATGAGCAGTTCTTC
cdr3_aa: CASSSSGSPYNEQFF

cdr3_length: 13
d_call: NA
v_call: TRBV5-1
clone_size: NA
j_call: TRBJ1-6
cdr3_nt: TGCGCCAGCAGAGGGGATGAGAAATCACCCCTCCACTTT
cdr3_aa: CASRGDEKSPLHF

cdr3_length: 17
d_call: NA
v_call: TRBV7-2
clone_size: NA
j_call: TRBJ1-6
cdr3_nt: TGTGCCAGCAGCTTCAATGCCCCGGGGGATGGTAATTCACCCCTCCACTTT
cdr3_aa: CASSFNAPGDGNSPLHF

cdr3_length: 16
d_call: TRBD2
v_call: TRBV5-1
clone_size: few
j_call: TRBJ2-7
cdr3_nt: TGCGCCAGCAGCGTACGACTAGCGGGCGGGGGGTACGAGCAGTACTTC
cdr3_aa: CASSVRLAGGGYEQYF

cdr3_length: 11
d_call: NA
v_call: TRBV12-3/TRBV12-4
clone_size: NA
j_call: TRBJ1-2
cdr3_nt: TGTGCCAGCAGTAGAACCAGGGGTTGCACCTTC
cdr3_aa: CASSRTRGCTF

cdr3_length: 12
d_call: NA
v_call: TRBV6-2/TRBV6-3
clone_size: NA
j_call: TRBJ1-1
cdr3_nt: TGTGCCAGCAGTTACCCGAGGGCAGCTGCTTTCTTT
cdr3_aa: CASSYPRAAAFF

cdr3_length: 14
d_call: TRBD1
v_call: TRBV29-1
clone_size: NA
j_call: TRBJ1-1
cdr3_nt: TGCAGCGTTGAGTTACAGGGGGCGTACACTGAAGCTTTCTTT
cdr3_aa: CSVELQGAYTEAFF

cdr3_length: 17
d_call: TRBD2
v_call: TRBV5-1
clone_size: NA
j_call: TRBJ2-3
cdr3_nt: TGCGCCAGCAGCTTGGCGCCTAGCGGGAGTTCAGCAGATACGCAGTATTTT
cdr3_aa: CASSLAPSGSSADTQYF

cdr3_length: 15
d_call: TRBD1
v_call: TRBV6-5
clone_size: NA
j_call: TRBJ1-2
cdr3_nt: TGTGCCAGCAGTTCCCCGGACAGGGGGAACTATGGCTACACCTTC
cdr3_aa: CASSSPDRGNYGYTF

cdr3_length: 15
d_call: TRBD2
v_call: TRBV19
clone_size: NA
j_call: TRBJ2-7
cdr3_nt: TGTGCCAGTAGTATAGGGCGGAGCGGGAGCTACGAGCAGTACTTC
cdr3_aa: CASSIGRSGSYEQYF

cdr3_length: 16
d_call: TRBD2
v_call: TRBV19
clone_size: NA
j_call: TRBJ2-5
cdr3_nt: TGTGCCAGTAGTCCGTCGACTAGCGGGAGACAAGAGACCCAGTACTTC
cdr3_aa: CASSPSTSGRQETQYF

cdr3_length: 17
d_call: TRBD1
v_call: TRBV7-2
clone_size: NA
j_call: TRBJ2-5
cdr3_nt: TGTGCCAGCAGCTTACGTAGGACAGGGGACTACCAAGAGACCCAGTACTTC
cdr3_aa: CASSLRRTGDYQETQYF

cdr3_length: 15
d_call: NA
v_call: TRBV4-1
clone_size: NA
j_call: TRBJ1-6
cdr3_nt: TGCGCCAGCAGCCCAGAGCAGGCTACGAATTCACCCCTCCACTTT
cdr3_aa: CASSPEQATNSPLHF

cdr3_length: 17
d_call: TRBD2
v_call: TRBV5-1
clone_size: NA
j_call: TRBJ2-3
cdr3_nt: TGCGCCAGCAGCTTGGGGGGGACTAGCGGGTCCACAGATACGCAGTATTTT
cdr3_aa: CASSLGGTSGSTDTQYF

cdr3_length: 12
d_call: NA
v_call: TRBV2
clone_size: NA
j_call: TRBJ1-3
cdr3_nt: TGTGCCAGCAGTGGCGGTGGAAACACCATATATTTT
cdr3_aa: CASSGGGNTIYF

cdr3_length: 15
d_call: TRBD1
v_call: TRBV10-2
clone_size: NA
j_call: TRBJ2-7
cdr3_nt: TGCGCCAGCAGGGATTTGGACAGGCCCTCCTACGAGCAGTACTTC
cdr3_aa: CASRDLDRPSYEQYF

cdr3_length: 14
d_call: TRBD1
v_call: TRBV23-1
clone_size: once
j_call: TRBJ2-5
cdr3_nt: TGCGCCAGCAGTCAACGGGCAGGGGGAGAGACCCAGTACTTC
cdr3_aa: CASSQRAGGETQYF

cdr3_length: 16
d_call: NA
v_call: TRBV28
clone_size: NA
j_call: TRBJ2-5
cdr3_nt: TGTGCCAGCAGTTTATTTTCCCGGCAGGGGCGAGAGACCCAGTACTTC
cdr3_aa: CASSLFSRQGRETQYF

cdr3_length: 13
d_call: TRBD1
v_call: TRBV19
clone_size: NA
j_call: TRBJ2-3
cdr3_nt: TGTGCCAGTAGTAATCCTACAGGGGGCGCGCAGTATTTT
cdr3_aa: CASSNPTGGAQYF

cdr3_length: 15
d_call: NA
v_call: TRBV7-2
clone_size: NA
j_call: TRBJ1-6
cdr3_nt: TGTGCCAGCAGCTTAGGGACGGGGAATAATTCACCCCTCCACTTT
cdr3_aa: CASSLGTGNNSPLHF

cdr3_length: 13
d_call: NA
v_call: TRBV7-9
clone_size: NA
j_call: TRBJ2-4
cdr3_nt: TGTGCCAGCACAACAGGGGCCAAAAACATTCAGTACTTC
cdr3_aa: CASTTGAKNIQYF

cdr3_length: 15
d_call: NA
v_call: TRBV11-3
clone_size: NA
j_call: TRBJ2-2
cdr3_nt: TGTGCCAGCAGCTTCTTGGGGGCAGGGACCGGGGAGCTGTTTTTT
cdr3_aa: CASSFLGAGTGELFF

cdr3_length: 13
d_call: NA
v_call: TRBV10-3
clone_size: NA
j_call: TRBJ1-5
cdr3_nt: TGTGCCATCAGTGAGGCGGAAAATCAGCCCCAGCATTTT
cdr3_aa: CAISEAENQPQHF

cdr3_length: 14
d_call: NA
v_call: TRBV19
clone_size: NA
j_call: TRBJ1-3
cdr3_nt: TGTGCCAGTAGTATACCGAGTCCTGGAAACACCATATATTTT
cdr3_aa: CASSIPSPGNTIYF

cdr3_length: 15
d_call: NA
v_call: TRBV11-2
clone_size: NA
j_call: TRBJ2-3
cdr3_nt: TGTGCCAGCAGCCCTGGTAATCCTGGGCCAGATACGCAGTATTTT
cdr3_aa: CASSPGNPGPDTQYF

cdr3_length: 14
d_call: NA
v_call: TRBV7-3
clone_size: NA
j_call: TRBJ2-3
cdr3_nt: TGTGCCAGCAGCTTAGGACTGTCCACAGATACGCAGTATTTT
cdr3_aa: CASSLGLSTDTQYF

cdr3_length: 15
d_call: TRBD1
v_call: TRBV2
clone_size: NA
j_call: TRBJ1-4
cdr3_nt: TGTGCCAGCAGGAGGACAGGACCTTCAAATGAAAAACTGTTTTTT
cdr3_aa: CASRRTGPSNEKLFF

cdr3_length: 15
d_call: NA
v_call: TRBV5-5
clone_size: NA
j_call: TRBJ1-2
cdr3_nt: TGTGCCAGCACTCCCGGTGGGGGGGCAAACTATGGCTACACCTTC
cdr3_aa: CASTPGGGANYGYTF

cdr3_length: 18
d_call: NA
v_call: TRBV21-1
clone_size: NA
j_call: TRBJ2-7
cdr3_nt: TGTGCCAGCAGCAAAGTGCGGGGAGGACAGGGCAAAAACTACGAGCAGTACTTC
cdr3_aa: CASSKVRGGQGKNYEQYF

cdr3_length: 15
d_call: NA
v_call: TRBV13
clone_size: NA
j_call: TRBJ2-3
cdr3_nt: TGTGCCAGCAGCCAGAGGGGGTGGGACACAGATACGCAGTATTTT
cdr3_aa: CASSQRGWDTDTQYF

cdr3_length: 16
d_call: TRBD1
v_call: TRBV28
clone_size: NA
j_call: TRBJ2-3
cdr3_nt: TGTGCCAGCAGTCCAAACCCGGGACAGGGGACAGATACGCAGTATTTT
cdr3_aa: CASSPNPGQGTDTQYF

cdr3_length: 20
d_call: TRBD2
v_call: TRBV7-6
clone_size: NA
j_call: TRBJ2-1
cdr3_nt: TGTGCCAGCAGCCAACCATGGAAGCGGGGGGGTTTAAGCTCCTACAATGAGCAGTTCTTC
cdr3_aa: CASSQPWKRGGLSSYNEQFF

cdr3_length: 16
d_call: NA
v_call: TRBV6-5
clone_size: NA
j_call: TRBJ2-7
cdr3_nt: TGTGCCAGCAGTTACTCGTCCCCGGGAGTGGCCTACGAGCAGTACTTC
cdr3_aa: CASSYSSPGVAYEQYF

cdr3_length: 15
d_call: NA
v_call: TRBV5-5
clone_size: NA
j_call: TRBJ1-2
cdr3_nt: TGTGCCAGCAGCTTGGGGCCCGGGGGGAGCTATGGCTACACCTTC
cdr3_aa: CASSLGPGGSYGYTF

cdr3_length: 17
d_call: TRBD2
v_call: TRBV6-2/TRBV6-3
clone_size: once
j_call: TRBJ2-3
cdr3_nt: TGTGCCAGCAGCGAGACCACGCTAGCGGGAAGGGGAGATACGCAGTATTTT
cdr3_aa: CASSETTLAGRGDTQYF

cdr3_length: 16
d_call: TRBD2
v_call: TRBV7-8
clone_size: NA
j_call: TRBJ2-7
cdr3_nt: TGTGCCAGCAGCTTTCGGCTCAGCGGGAGGGTATACGAGCAGTACTTC
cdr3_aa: CASSFRLSGRVYEQYF

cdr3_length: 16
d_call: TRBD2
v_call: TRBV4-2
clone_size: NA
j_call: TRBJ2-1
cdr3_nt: TGTGCCAGCAGCCTATCCGGGACTAGATCCTTCAATGAGCAGTTCTTC
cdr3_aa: CASSLSGTRSFNEQFF

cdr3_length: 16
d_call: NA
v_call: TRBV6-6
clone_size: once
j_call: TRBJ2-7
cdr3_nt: TGTGCCAGCAGTTACTCTTACCGCGGGGCTACTTACGAGCAGTACTTC
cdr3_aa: CASSYSYRGATYEQYF

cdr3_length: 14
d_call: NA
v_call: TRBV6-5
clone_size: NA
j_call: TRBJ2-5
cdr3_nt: TGTGCCAGCAGTTACCCCGGACCAGGGGAGACCCAGTACTTC
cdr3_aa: CASSYPGPGETQYF

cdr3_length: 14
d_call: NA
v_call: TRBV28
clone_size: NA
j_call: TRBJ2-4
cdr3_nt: TGTGCCAGCAGTCGCGAGTTAGCCAAAAACATTCAGTACTTC
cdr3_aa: CASSRELAKNIQYF

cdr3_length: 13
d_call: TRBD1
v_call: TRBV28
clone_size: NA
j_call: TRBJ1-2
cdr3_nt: TGTGCCAGCAGGACAGGGGTGGGCTATGGCTACACCTTC
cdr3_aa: CASRTGVGYGYTF

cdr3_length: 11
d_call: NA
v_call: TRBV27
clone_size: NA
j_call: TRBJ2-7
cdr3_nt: TGTGCCAGCAGTTCCTACTACGAGCAGTACTTC
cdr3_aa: CASSSYYEQYF

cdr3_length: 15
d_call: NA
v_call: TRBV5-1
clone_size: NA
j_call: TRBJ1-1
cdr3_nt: TGCGCCAGCAGCCATATCGGTGGGCAGAACACTGAAGCTTTCTTT
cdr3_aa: CASSHIGGQNTEAFF

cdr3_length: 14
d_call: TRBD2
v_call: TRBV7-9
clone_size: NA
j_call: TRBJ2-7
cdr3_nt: TGTGCCAGCAGACCCAGCGGGGGGCCCTACGAGCAGTACTTC
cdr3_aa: CASRPSGGPYEQYF

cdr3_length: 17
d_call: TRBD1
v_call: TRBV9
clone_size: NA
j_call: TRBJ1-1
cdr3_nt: TGTGCCAGCAGCGTAGGCGACAGGGGGCGCTGGGGCACTGAAGCTTTCTTT
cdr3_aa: CASSVGDRGRWGTEAFF

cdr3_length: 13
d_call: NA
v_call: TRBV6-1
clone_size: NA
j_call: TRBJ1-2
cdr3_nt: TGTGCCAGCAGACAGGGAGGGTTCTATGGCTACACCTTC
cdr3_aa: CASRQGGFYGYTF

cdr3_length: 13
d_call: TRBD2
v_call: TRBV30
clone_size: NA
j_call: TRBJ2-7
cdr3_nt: TGTGCCTGGAGTTGGCTAGCGGGGGATGTGCAGTACTTC
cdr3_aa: CAWSWLAGDVQYF

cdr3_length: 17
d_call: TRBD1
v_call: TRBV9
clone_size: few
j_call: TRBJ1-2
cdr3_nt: TGTGCCAGCAGCGCGGGACAGGGAATAAGAATTTTGAATGGCTACACCTTC
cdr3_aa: CASSAGQGIRILNGYTF

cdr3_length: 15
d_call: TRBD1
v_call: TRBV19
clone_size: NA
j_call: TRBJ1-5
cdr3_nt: TGTGCCAGTAGCCGTGGACAGGGAGGCAATCAGCCCCAGCATTTT
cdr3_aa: CASSRGQGGNQPQHF